The clone carrying this T cell receptor beta chain has a handful of counts. V lost 0 bases and J lost 6, with 12 bases in between. There are 15 residues in the CDR3. Per germline, CDR1 MNHEY and CDR2 SVGAGI. TCRdb re-analysed the RT-PCR reads in MiXCR, keeping a single row per CDR3 protein. The sample lists about 150,000 distinct CDR3 sequences, 24% seen once, with 26% in the top ten. The data are from a study of patients and donors after allogeneic stem cell transplantation. The genes are TRBV6-5 and TRBJ2-1, with no clear D. This clonotype was sampled from a human donor who was either an allogeneic HSCT recipient or a stem cell or donor lymphocyte infusion donor (not recorded which). It is not recorded whose cells these are; they may come from a transplant donor. The sequenced material came from blood, either unsorted or a sorted T cell fraction (not recorded which). This CDR3 is CASSYSGLVGNEQFF. The CDR3 nucleotides are TGTGCCAGCAGTTACTCAGGCCTAGTAGGCAATGAGCAGTTCTTC.